This T cell receptor (beta chain) appears in the sequencing data of a study of cytotoxic CD8 clonotypes in ibrutinib-treated CLL. Broader study findings: Starting clonality was above that of age-matched healthy donors and tracked circulating CD8+ T-cell counts.

V trimming: 0 bases; J trimming: 5 bases; junction bases outside the gene matches: 5. The CDR3 is 15 residues long. Germline V gene sequence: CDR1 MNHNS, CDR2 SASEGT. This clone was recorded only once. Its target is not known. Assay: immunoSEQ multiplex PCR; the TCRdb copy retains only in-frame clones and omits some. This table has more than 200,000 clones, just over 70% appearing once. The receptor was derived from a human donor with chronic lymphocytic leukemia. The sample was PBMCs, taken after 12 months of ibrutinib treatment. The chain links TRBV6-1 to TRBJ2-5; TRBD2 aligns across 8 bases. The chain's CDR3 is CASSEALGLGETQYF. CDR3 DNA sequence: TGTGCCAGCAGTGAAGCGCTGGGACTAGGCGAGACCCAGTACTTC.